Listed below are T cell receptor beta chains from one sample, sequenced in a study of T-cell reconstitution after alpha-beta-depleted transplantation in children. TCRdb re-called the PCR reads through MiXCR, storing one row per CDR3 protein. Counted here are under 5,000 distinct CDR3 sequences, less than 9% occurring once; the ten biggest clones make up 1.8%. Specimen: PBMCs, mostly from graft donor cells, collected 60 days after TCRalphabeta/CD19-depleted stem cell transplant. These receptor sequences come from a boy under three years old who had a stem cell transplant for SCID, so the T cells may come from the graft donor. Each CDR3 is given with its conserved first and last residue. A D gene is named only where the DNA matches it firmly. Rows give clone size only sometimes, using once, few, many, or a class for an expanded clone.

>medium-sized|TRBJ2-7|-|TRBV6-2/TRBV6-3
TGTGCCAGCAGTCGACTACAGGGTTCCCCCTACGAGCAGTACTTC
CASSRLQGSPYEQYF
>medium-sized|TRBJ1-3|-|TRBV15
TGTGCCACCAGCCGCCCACGGGGAGGTGGAAACACCATATATTTT
CATSRPRGGGNTIYF
>many|TRBJ1-5|-|TRBV7-9
TGTGCCAGCAGCGTAGACAAAATTTTTCCCCAGCATTTT
CASSVDKIFPQHF
>medium-sized|TRBJ1-2|-|TRBV7-9
TGTGCCAGCAGCTTACCTGACGGGAACTATGGCTACACCTTC
CASSLPDGNYGYTF
>-|TRBJ2-2|-|TRBV23-1
TGCGCCAGCAGTCAATCCGGGGCAGGGATGGGGCGTATCGGGGAGCTGTTTTTT
CASSQSGAGMGRIGELFF
>-|TRBJ2-1|-|TRBV3-1
TGTGCCTCCAGCCACGAGGGCCAGTGGGAACACTACAATGAGCAGTTCTTC
CASSHEGQWEHYNEQFF
>medium-sized|TRBJ2-1|TRBD1|TRBV5-6
TGTGCCAGTAGCCTTGACAGGGAATCCAACAATGAGCAGTTCTTC
CASSLDRESNNEQFF
>medium-sized|TRBJ1-6|TRBD1|TRBV2
TGTGCCAGCAGCTGGGACAGGGCGACGGATTCACCCCTCCACTTT
CASSWDRATDSPLHF
>medium-sized|TRBJ1-3|-|TRBV20-1
TGCAGTGCGAGAGGACAGAACAAGGACACCATATATTTT
CSARGQNKDTIYF
>medium-sized|TRBJ2-7|TRBD1|TRBV9
TGTGCCAGCAGCGTAGTAGGCTACCGGGACAGAATCTCCTACGAGCAGTACTTC
CASSVVGYRDRISYEQYF
>medium-sized|TRBJ2-7|TRBD1|TRBV6-5
TGTGCCAGCAGTTACCGACAGGGGTTCTACGAGCAGTACTTC
CASSYRQGFYEQYF
>medium-sized|TRBJ2-7|-|TRBV29-1
TGCAGCGTTGAAAGCCTAGGGTACGAGCAGTACTTC
CSVESLGYEQYF
>medium-sized|TRBJ2-3|-|TRBV7-3
TGTGCCAGCAGCTTACCTGGGACTAGCACAGATACGCAGTATTTT
CASSLPGTSTDTQYF
>medium-sized|TRBJ2-1|-|TRBV5-5
TGTGCCAGCAGCTCCCCCACAGGGTCCAATGAGCAGTTCTTC
CASSSPTGSNEQFF
>medium-sized|TRBJ2-1|TRBD1|TRBV7-9
TGTGCCAGCAGCTTAGTGGGGCAGGGGGCTGAGCAGTTCTTC
CASSLVGQGAEQFF